This T cell receptor (beta chain) was captured by sequencing in a study of blood T cell repertoires in COVID-19. About the research overall: Some COVID-19 samples were acute and others convalescent; all came from the United States, Italy and Spain.

Profiled with immunoSEQ multiplex PCR; TCRdb holds only in-frame clones, not every one. In the table there are fewer than 300,000 clones, about four fifths of which are singletons. In this sample, this clone turned up once. CDR1 is KGHDR, CDR2 SFDVKD, per germline. Trimming took off 4 bases at V and 2 bases at J, with 12 bases between the two ends. The CDR3 contains 15 residues. What was sequenced was peripheral blood. The TCR originated in a young woman with acute or convalescent COVID-19. V is TRBV24-1 and J is TRBJ2-3; tentatively, D is TRBD1 (6 bases). This chain's CDR3 is CATSDRTEVTDTQYF. CDR3 nucleotide sequence: TGTGCCACCAGTGACCGGACAGAGGTCACAGATACGCAGTATTTT.